The present T cell receptor beta chain was sequenced within a study of T cells in localized non-small cell lung cancer. The study's findings and limits: Longer overall survival was seen with higher T cell density measured in blood. The study found T cell clonality highest in uninvolved adjacent lung, above tumor. Multi-region tumor sequencing was not done, so intratumor heterogeneity could not be excluded. Adjacent lung was found to contain a median approximately 50 of the top 100 tumor clones.

Notes on this clone: What it binds is not known.

Clones were read by immunoSEQ multiplex PCR, and TCRdb kept only the in-frame ones, dropping some. Of 70,000 to 100,000 clones in the sample, over 75% were seen once. The sequence was obtained from a female donor at least 60 years old with stage I lung adenocarcinoma. Source: peripheral blood, taken before any cancer treatment.

CDR3 sequence reads: CADLQGSYTEAFF. DNA for the CDR3: TGTGCCGACCTACAGGGATCGTACACTGAAGCTTTCTTT. The V gene is TRBV2, the J gene TRBJ1-1; tentatively, D is TRBD1 (6 bases). Germline-derived CDR1 and CDR2 are SNHLY and FYNNEI. Trimming left V 11 bases short and J 3 bases short, with 16 bases between. The CDR3 is 13 amino acids.